This paragraph reports one T cell receptor (beta chain). The antigen remains undetermined. The CDR3 spans 15 residues. V lost 8 bases and J lost 2, with 19 bases in between. CDR1 is MNHEY and CDR2 is SMNVEV in the germline V gene (reference sequence). Cell sorting on a FACSAria was used to separate CD4+ and CD8+ T cells from the PBMCs. The data were obtained in a study of CD8+ T cells in alopecia areata. Study findings and constraints: Elevated clonality characterized lesional scalp relative to normal scalp, particularly in alopecia totalis/universalis.

As the sequencing template, cDNA was produced by extracting RNA and reverse transcribing it. Sequenced by immunoSEQ multiplex PCR; TCRdb stores in-frame clones only, minus some. The sample holds 150,000 to 200,000 clones, 50% to 70% seen once. The clonotype comes from a human donor with alopecia areata. Sequenced here: CD4+ T cells sorted from blood, sampled at week 0. The genes are TRBV27 and TRBJ2-7; no definite D call. Here the CDR3 reads CASHGTRASPYEQYF. CDR3 in DNA: TGTGCCAGCCACGGAACAAGGGCATCTCCCTACGAGCAGTACTTC.